This TCR beta chain was captured by sequencing in a study of T cells in Graves' hyperthyroidism and ophthalmopathy. Points from the study as a whole: Among clonotypes expanded in thyroid above 0.001, most were also found in blood.

TCR beta CDR3 regions were amplified from RNA transcripts. First-round RT-PCR with HTBI primers amplified the TCR CDR3 region. TCRdb re-analysed the multiplex PCR reads in MiXCR, keeping a single row per CDR3 protein. The repertoire holds about 420,000 distinct CDR3 sequences, with about a sixth as singletons. There are many counts of this clonotype. Its matching antigen is unknown. Uncontrolled infection, other autoimmune disease, pregnancy or lactation led to exclusion. The TCR comes from a woman between 18 and 29 years old with Graves' hyperthyroidism. The sequenced material came from blood.

CDR3 amino acids: CSAQGPGYGYTF. DNA of the CDR3: TGCAGCGCACAGGGGCCAGGCTATGGCTACACCTTC. The chain recombines TRBV20-1 with TRBJ1-2, with TRBD1 matching 7 bases. Germline V gene lookup returns CDR1 DFQATT and CDR2 SNEGSKA (reference sequence). There are 12 residues in the CDR3.